These 27 T cell receptor beta chains were all obtained from the same sample, sequenced in a study of human T cells and chemical hapten exposure. As for time point: patch test 3, about 24 weeks after DPC sensitization. The treatment: therapeutic diphenylcyclopropenone sensitization with weekly scalp DPC. TCRdb analysed the RACE reads with MiXCR anew, one entry per CDR3 protein. Of roughly 90,000 distinct CDR3 sequences in the sample, under 13% were seen once. Material: whole blood, obtained in connection with sensitization to the hapten diphenylcyclopropenone (DPC). The receptor source for this set is a woman aged 30 to 39 with alopecia areata. Some clones in this sample may be carry-over from other donors' samples.

This clonotype was found many times. The chain carries TRBV6-6 and TRBJ1-1; D not certain. Germline assignment: CDR1 MNHNY and CDR2 SVGAGI (reference sequence). The CDR3 is 17 amino acids. The V end lost 0 bases, the J end lost 0 bases, and 14 bases lay between the germline ends. For the CDR3, the DNA is TGTGCCAGCAGTTACTCGAGCAATCGCAGGCTGAACACTGAAGCTTTCTTT. Translated: CASSYSSNRRLNTEAFF.

The sample holds many counts of this clonotype. V is TRBV27 and J is TRBJ2-7, with 9 bases matching TRBD2. With V trimmed by 8 bases and J by 4 bases, 3 bases remained unmatched. Germline CDR1 MNHEY, CDR2 SMNVEV (reference sequence). The CDR3 covers 12 residues. The CDR3 loop is CASGLASYEQYF. In nucleotides, the CDR3 is TGTGCCAGCGGACTAGCGTCTTACGAGCAGTACTTC.

This clonotype was counted ten times or more. CDR3 sequence: CSVDRSSYNEQFF. The CDR3 DNA sequence: TGCAGCGTTGACCGGTCTTCCTACAATGAGCAGTTCTTC. The chain has TRBV29-1 and TRBJ2-1; D ambiguous. There are 13 residues in the CDR3. Germline lookup yields CDR1 SQVTM and CDR2 ANQGSEA. V lost 3 bases and J lost 1, with 7 bases in between.

V and J are TRBV5-1 and TRBJ2-7, with 14 nucleotides matching TRBD2. Germline CDR1 is SGHRS and CDR2 is YFSETQ. The CDR3 length is 17 residues. After removal of 4 bases from V and 0 bases from J, the junction contained 6 bases not matched to a gene. CDR3 sequence reads: CASSRTSGRLNSYEQYF. For the CDR3, the DNA is TGCGCCAGCAGCAGGACTAGCGGGAGGCTAAACTCCTACGAGCAGTACTTC.

The chain has TRBV4-2 and TRBJ2-5; D could derive from TRBD1 or TRBD2 (5 bases each). This CDR3 region has 16 residues. Germline V gene lookup returns CDR1 LGHNA and CDR2 YNFKEQ. V gave up 1 base and J gave up 5 bases, with 17 bases separating them. The DNA for the CDR3 is TGTGCCAGCAGCCAAGTATTCGGGACCCCAAGTGAGACCCAGTACTTC. It is translated as CASSQVFGTPSETQYF.

Worth noting for this clonotype: Germline and junction disagree at one end, which may indicate a read error. The rearrangement uses TRBV3-1 and TRBJ2-3, with 10 bases aligning to TRBD2. Germline V CDR1 and CDR2: LGHDT, YNNKEL (reference sequence). The CDR3 covers 19 residues. This chain's CDR3 is CVSSQDIPGLADRTDTQYF. For the CDR3, the DNA is TGTGTCAGCAGCCAAGATATCCCAGGACTAGCGGACCGCACAGATACGCAGTATTTT.

This clonotype was seen many times. In DNA form, the CDR3 reads TGTGCCAGCAGTTTACTAGCGAGTTACGAGCAGTACTTC. This sequence encodes CASSLLASYEQYF. The chain joins TRBV6-2 or TRBV6-3 to TRBJ2-7, with TRBD2 matching over 7 bases. From germline, CDR1 is MNHEY and CDR2 SVGEGT. J gave up 4 bases and V 4 bases, and 4 bases lay outside the gene matches. The CDR3 extends over 13 amino acids.

This chain joins TRBV14 and TRBJ2-2; perhaps D is TRBD1 or TRBD2 (5 bases each). CDR3 size: 18 residues. V was clipped by 1 base and J by 4 bases, with 19 bases between them. The germline V gene encodes CDR1 SGHDN and CDR2 FVKESK. The DNA of the CDR3 is TGTGCCAGCAGCCAAGCCCAGGGACGGGGATCGGGCACCGGGGAGCTGTTTTTT. It codes for CASSQAQGRGSGTGELFF.

This clonotype was recorded a few times. The genes are TRBV29-1 and TRBJ1-1; D uncertain. Trimming removed 3 bases from V and 3 bases from J, with 14 bases in between. In germline, CDR1 is SQVTM, CDR2 ANQGSEA. The length of the CDR3 is 14 residues. For the CDR3, the DNA is TGCAGCGTTGAGTTAAAAATGAGGTACACTGAAGCTTTCTTT. Its translation: CSVELKMRYTEAFF.

On this clonotype: The junction departs from germline at one end; a sequencing error may be responsible. The chain is built from TRBV14 and TRBJ2-7; a possible D gene is TRBD2 (5 bases). CDR1 is SGHDN, CDR2 FVKESK, per germline. The CDR3 is 13 amino acids. In DNA, the CDR3 is TGTGTCAGCAGCCCGAGGGTTTCCTACGAGCAGTACTTC. Amino acid sequence: CVSSPRVSYEQYF.

This clonotype has only a few counts. V is TRBV5-5 and J is TRBJ1-1; weak D call: TRBD1 (6 bases). The CDR3 totals 19 residues. Germline CDR1 SGHKS, CDR2 YYEKEE (reference sequence). Trimming removed 4 bases at V and 6 bases at J, with 31 bases between. The CDR3 coding sequence is TGTGCCAGCAGCCTTAGCTTAAAAGATACAGGGATTCAGCGATCTGAAGCTTTCTTT. Translation: CASSLSLKDTGIQRSEAFF.

The sample holds a few counts of this clonotype. This rearrangement joins TRBV20-1 to TRBJ1-4, with unresolved D. The CDR3 runs to 17 residues. With 2 bases removed from V and 1 base from J, the gap between germline ends came to 17 bases. Looked up from germline, CDR1 is DFQATT and CDR2 is SNEGSKA (reference sequence). CDR3 in amino acids: CSARYAAGKQTNEKLFF. CDR3 nucleotides: TGCAGTGCTAGATACGCCGCCGGGAAACAAACTAATGAAAAACTGTTTTTT.

This clonotype was counted at least ten times. The chain joins TRBV7-6 to TRBJ1-2, with no clear D. Trimming removed 8 bases at V and 6 bases at J, with 10 bases between. This CDR3 has 11 amino acids. Germline CDR1 and CDR2: SGHVS and FNYEAQ. For the CDR3, the DNA is TGTGCCAGCGGGTTGGGTCATGGCTACACCTTC. Residues: CASGLGHGYTF.

In the case of this clonotype: This may arise from a read error, as a much more abundant clone is one base away. CDR3 in DNA: TGCGCCAGCAGCCAACCGGGACGGCCAGACACAGATACGCAGTATTTT. It yields the protein CASSQPGRPDTDTQYF. V is TRBV4-1 and J is TRBJ2-3, with D possibly called TRBD1 or TRBD2 (5 bases each). The V end lost 2 bases, the J end lost 2 bases, and 14 bases lay between the germline ends. The CDR3 contains 16 residues. CDR1 and CDR2 (germline): MGHRA, YSYEKL.

This clonotype was detected only a few times. The V and J genes are TRBV20-1 and TRBJ2-3; the D is unclear. Germline CDR1 DFQATT, CDR2 SNEGSKA (reference sequence). V shed 3 bases and J shed 5 bases, with 3 bases lying between them. The CDR3 is 10 residues long. CDR3 DNA: TGCAGTGCTAGGATAGATACGCAGTATTTT. Amino acid sequence: CSARIDTQYF.

This clonotype was counted between two and nine times. The V gene is TRBV20-1, the J gene TRBJ1-1; 10 bases line up with TRBD1. Per the germline V gene, CDR1 is DFQATT and CDR2 is SNEGSKA (reference sequence). After removal of 5 bases from V and 5 bases from J, the junction contained 5 bases not matched to a gene. There are 13 residues in the CDR3. CDR3 sequence reads: CSASRDRGTEAFF. The CDR3 region has the DNA TGCAGTGCTTCCCGGGACAGGGGTACTGAAGCTTTCTTT.

Note on this clonotype: The junction does not match germline at one end; this may be a read error. The chain carries TRBV20-1 and TRBJ2-7; D might be TRBD1 (6 bases). Germline V CDR1 and CDR2: DFQATT, SNEGSKA (reference sequence). This CDR3 region has 16 residues. In DNA form, the CDR3 reads TGCAGTGCAAGAGACCCGGTTGGGGGCCACGGCGGCGAGCAGTACTTC. Translated: CSARDPVGGHGGEQYF.

This clonotype was seen only a few times. The chain uses TRBV4-2 and TRBJ2-2, with TRBD2 matching over 10 bases. Per the germline V gene, CDR1 is LGHNA and CDR2 is YNFKEQ. This CDR3 region has 16 residues. V was clipped by 0 bases and J by 4 bases; unmatched bases: 2. The CDR3 DNA sequence: TGTGCCAGCAGCCAAGAAAGCGGGAGGGCCACCGGGGAGCTGTTTTTT. Residues: CASSQESGRATGELFF.

To note about this clonotype: A much larger clone differs by one base, so this may be a read error. Lacking the conserved final phenylalanine or tryptophan, this CDR3 likely reflects a read error. This rearrangement joins TRBV19 to TRBJ1-6; no reliable D call. The CDR3 extends over 16 amino acids. Trimming cost V 4 bases and J 0 bases, with 10 bases left between them. Germline V CDR1 and CDR2: LNHDA, SQIVND (reference sequence). The CDR3 DNA reads as TGTGCCAGTAGTACCCTGACGGACTCCTATAATTCACCCCTCCACTTA. Its translation: CASSTLTDSYNSPLHL.

The chain combines TRBV29-1 with TRBJ2-5; TRBD1 is a possible D gene (6 bases). Germline CDR1 and CDR2: SQVTM and ANQGSEA. Trimming took off 2 bases at V and 1 base at J, with 14 bases between the two ends. The CDR3 consists of 15 residues. CDR3 residues: CSVETPGHLQETQYF. As DNA, the CDR3 is TGCAGCGTTGAAACCCCGGGACACCTCCAAGAGACCCAGTACTTC.

This clonotype was detected ten times or more. The rearrangement links TRBV4-1 to TRBJ1-1; 10 positions agree with TRBD1. The CDR3 is 15 residues long. CDR1 and CDR2 (germline): MGHRA, YSYEKL. V dropped 0 bases and J dropped 11; count of bases not matched to a gene: 9. As DNA, the CDR3 is TGCGCCAGCAGCCAAGAGAATTGGGACAGGGGAACGGCTTTCTTT. Its translation: CASSQENWDRGTAFF.

V usage is TRBV7-2 and J usage is TRBJ2-1; 14 bases are shared with TRBD2. V lost 5 bases, J lost 6 bases, and 9 bases stayed unmatched. The CDR3 sequence is 17 residues long. Germline V gene data show CDR1 as SGHTA and CDR2 as FQGNSA. In DNA, the CDR3 is TGTGCCAGCAGCCTAGGACTAGCGGGAGGAATGGGCAATGAGCAGTTCTTC. It translates to CASSLGLAGGMGNEQFF.

This clonotype was counted between two and nine times. J is TRBJ1-5 and V is TRBV6-6, with D tentatively TRBD1 (5 bases). From germline, CDR1 is MNHNY and CDR2 SVGAGI (reference sequence). V gave up 8 bases and J gave up 4 bases, with 12 bases separating them. The CDR3 totals 13 residues. CDR3 coding DNA: TGTGCCAGCCGCGTAGGGGATAATCAGCCCCAGCATTTT. Translated: CASRVGDNQPQHF.

This clonotype has at least ten counts. V usage is TRBV6-6 and J usage is TRBJ2-7; weak D call: TRBD1 (6 bases). Trimming stripped 0 bases from V and 0 bases from J, with 12 bases between. The CDR3 contains 16 residues. In germline, CDR1 is MNHNY, CDR2 SVGAGI (reference sequence). CDR3 nucleotide sequence: TGTGCCAGCAGTTACTCTACCAGGGGCAGCTCCTACGAGCAGTACTTC. Amino acid sequence: CASSYSTRGSSYEQYF.

The rearrangement joins TRBV2 to TRBJ1-1; TRBD1 agrees at 7 bases. The CDR3 sequence is 12 residues long. Germline CDR1 is SNHLY and CDR2 is FYNNEI. The J segment lost 9 bases and the V segment lost 9 bases, leaving 10 bases of the junction unmatched. This CDR3 is CASSYQQGQAFF. CDR3 coding DNA: TGTGCCAGTTCATATCAACAGGGGCAAGCTTTCTTT.

This clonotype was found once. A much larger clonotype is one base distant, so this may be a read error. The chain is built from TRBV5-1 and TRBJ2-2, with D tentatively TRBD1 or TRBD2 (5 bases each). The germline gives CDR1 SGHRS, CDR2 YFSETQ. This CDR3 is 12 amino acids long. The CDR3 coding sequence is TGCGCCAGCAGCTTTGGGGCCGGGGAGCTGATTTTT. Residues: CASSFGAGELIF.

In this sample, this clonotype turned up many times. The J gene is TRBJ2-1, the V gene TRBV24-1, with 8 nucleotides matching TRBD2. The J segment lost 7 bases and the V segment lost 3 bases, leaving 7 bases of the junction unmatched. Germline lookup yields CDR1 KGHDR and CDR2 SFDVKD. There are 15 residues in the CDR3. The CDR3, as DNA: TGTGCCACCAGTGATAAAACCGGGACTAGGAATGAGCAGTTCTTC. This translates into CATSDKTGTRNEQFF.